This T cell receptor (beta chain) was profiled in a study of cytomegalovirus exposure and HLA in healthy donors. The CDR3 covers 17 residues. Germline CDR1 is SGHRS and CDR2 is YFSETQ. V lost 4 bases to trimming and J lost 1 base; unmatched junction nucleotides: 12. Notes on the study in general: Earlier analysis found most TCR beta V segments productive about 90% or about 30% of the time. Excluded were some V segments that proved indistinguishable, including TRBV6-2 and TRBV6-3.

The table lists this clone with a count of one. The antigen is undetermined. PCR primers comprised 60 Vbeta and 13 Jbeta primers. Data came from immunoSEQ multiplex PCR; TCRdb stores just in-frame clones and leaves some out. The data contain about 200,000 clones, around 79% of them seen just once; the ten biggest clones take up approximately 0.22%. Specimen: PBMCs. The TCR originated in a girl aged 2-10 years in good health and CMV-seronegative. The chain employs TRBV5-1 and TRBJ2-3, with TRBD2 matching over 7 bases. The CDR3 sequence is CASSLYLAVHRTDTQYF. CDR3 nucleotides: TGCGCCAGCAGCCTGTACCTAGCGGTCCATCGCACAGATACGCAGTATTTT. The entire variable domain, with the rest obtained from reference TRBV5-1 and TRBJ2-3, is as follows: KAGVTQTPRYLIKTRGQQVTLSCSPISGHRSVSWYQQTPGQGLQFLFEYFSETQRNKGNFPGRFSGRQFSNSRSEMNVSTLELGDSALYLCASSLYLAVHRTDTQYFGPGTRLTVL.